Listed here is a single T cell receptor beta chain. This sample was included in a study of T cell changes during pregnancy in multiple sclerosis. The CDR3 spans 16 residues. Looked up from germline, CDR1 is MNHEY and CDR2 is SMNVEV (reference sequence). Losses at the gene ends were 3 bases for V and 5 bases for J; bases not matched to a gene: 7. Generated by immunoSEQ multiplex PCR, the TCRdb table keeps only in-frame clones and is missing some. This sample has 30,000 to 45,000 clones; about 91% occur once, and the top ten carry about 7.8%. The input for sequencing was CD8+ T cells from peripheral blood mononuclear cells, taken before pregnancy. This TCR derives from a female donor with multiple sclerosis, enrolled in a pregnancy study. This chain connects TRBV27 to TRBJ2-3; 11 bases match TRBD1. CDR3 coding DNA: TGTGCCAGCAGTTTTCTTAGGACAGGGGGCATAGATACGCAGTATTTT. Translated, it gives CASSFLRTGGIDTQYF.